A selection of T cell receptor beta chains follows, all from one sample in a study of human T cells and chemical hapten exposure. A single record per CDR3 protein comes from TCRdb applying MiXCR to the RACE reads. The table shows tens of thousands of distinct CDR3 sequences, with around 9.6% occurring only once. The starting material was whole blood, obtained in connection with sensitization to the hapten diphenylcyclopropenone (DPC). Source of these receptors: a woman in her thirties with alopecia areata. Some clones in this sample may be carry-over from other donors' samples. Both conserved end residues are part of each CDR3. D genes are given only for firm matches. Expanded clones are given a class, and other clones once, few, many or no size at all.

d_gene: TRBD2; abundance: many; j_gene: TRBJ2-3; v_gene: TRBV15; len: 15; CDR3aa: CATSTASGATDTQYF; CDR3nt: TGTGCCACCAGCACGGCTAGCGGAGCCACAGATACGCAGTATTTT
d_gene: TRBD2; abundance: few; j_gene: TRBJ2-4; v_gene: TRBV4-3; len: 17; CDR3aa: CASSQDAASGAKNIQYF; CDR3nt: TGCGCCAGCAGCCAAGATGCGGCTAGCGGTGCCAAAAACATTCAGTACTTC
d_gene: .; abundance: few; j_gene: TRBJ2-7; v_gene: TRBV7-2; len: 14; CDR3aa: CASSLVRGSYEQYF; CDR3nt: TGTGCCAGCAGCTTAGTCCGGGGGTCGTACGAGCAGTACTTC
d_gene: .; abundance: many; j_gene: TRBJ2-7; v_gene: TRBV12-3/TRBV12-4; len: 14; CDR3aa: CASSYEGLNHEQYF; CDR3nt: TGTGCCAGCAGTTATGAGGGGCTGAATCACGAGCAGTACTTC
d_gene: .; abundance: many; j_gene: TRBJ1-5; v_gene: TRBV4-3; len: 13; CDR3aa: CASSQGVNQPQHF; CDR3nt: TGCGCCAGCAGCCAAGGGGTCAATCAGCCCCAGCATTTT
d_gene: .; abundance: few; j_gene: TRBJ1-1; v_gene: TRBV28; len: 11; CDR3aa: CATGPQGLAFF; CDR3nt: TGTGCCACCGGGCCACAGGGATTGGCTTTCTTT
d_gene: .; abundance: many; j_gene: TRBJ2-2; v_gene: TRBV28; len: 16; CDR3aa: CASSLFPPGSNGELFF; CDR3nt: TGTGCCAGCAGTTTATTCCCCCCAGGGTCAAACGGGGAGCTGTTTTTT
d_gene: TRBD1; abundance: many; j_gene: TRBJ2-5; v_gene: TRBV12-3/TRBV12-4; len: 15; CDR3aa: CASSLKGDRQETQYF; CDR3nt: TGTGCCAGCAGTCTAAAGGGGGACAGGCAAGAGACCCAGTACTTC
d_gene: .; abundance: few; j_gene: TRBJ1-2; v_gene: TRBV28; len: 11; CDR3aa: CASSQGYGYTF; CDR3nt: TGTGCCAGCAGTCAGGGTTATGGCTACACCTTC
d_gene: .; abundance: once; j_gene: TRBJ2-1; v_gene: TRBV7-2; len: 15; CDR3aa: CASSLEAISYNEQFF; CDR3nt: TGTGCCAGCAGCTTAGAGGCGATCTCCTACAATGAGCAGTTCTTC
d_gene: .; abundance: many; j_gene: TRBJ2-2; v_gene: TRBV12-3/TRBV12-4; len: 14; CDR3aa: CASSLAINTGELFF; CDR3nt: TGTGCCAGCAGTTTAGCCATAAACACCGGGGAGCTGTTTTTT
d_gene: TRBD1; abundance: .; j_gene: TRBJ2-1; v_gene: TRBV23-1; len: 15; CDR3aa: CAPNSPGQADNEQFF; CDR3nt: TGCGCGCCAAATTCCCCGGGACAGGCGGACAATGAGCAGTTCTTC
d_gene: .; abundance: few; j_gene: TRBJ2-7; v_gene: TRBV28; len: 14; CDR3aa: CASSFITASYEQYF; CDR3nt: TGTGCCAGCAGTTTCATTACAGCTTCCTACGAGCAGTACTTC
d_gene: .; abundance: many; j_gene: TRBJ1-3; v_gene: TRBV12-3/TRBV12-4; len: 13; CDR3aa: CASSSSAGNTIYF; CDR3nt: TGTGCCAGCAGTTCCTCCGCAGGAAACACCATATATTTT
d_gene: TRBD1; abundance: .; j_gene: TRBJ2-1; v_gene: TRBV24-1; len: 17; CDR3aa: CATSDFGGRGIDNEQFF; CDR3nt: TGTGCCACCAGTGATTTTGGGGGCAGGGGGATCGACAATGAGCAGTTCTTC
d_gene: .; abundance: few; j_gene: TRBJ2-2; v_gene: TRBV7-2; len: 16; CDR3aa: CASSLQGRQNTGELFF; CDR3nt: TGTGCCAGCAGCTTACAGGGCAGACAAAACACCGGGGAGCTGTTTTTT
d_gene: .; abundance: many; j_gene: TRBJ2-1; v_gene: TRBV19; len: 15; CDR3aa: CASTPDSQPYHEQFF; CDR3nt: TGTGCCAGTACTCCTGACAGCCAGCCCTACCATGAGCAGTTCTTC
d_gene: .; abundance: many; j_gene: TRBJ2-3; v_gene: TRBV12-3/TRBV12-4; len: 14; CDR3aa: CASSPPLGADTQYF; CDR3nt: TGTGCCAGCAGCCCCCCCCTGGGGGCAGATACGCAGTATTTT
d_gene: .; abundance: .; j_gene: TRBJ1-4; v_gene: TRBV29-1; len: 15; CDR3aa: CSVEERPAEGGKLFF; CDR3nt: TGCAGCGTTGAAGAGAGGCCGGCCGAGGGGGGAAAACTGTTTTTT
d_gene: TRBD2; abundance: few; j_gene: TRBJ2-1; v_gene: TRBV7-2; len: 15; CDR3aa: CASSSLAGGQNEQFF; CDR3nt: TGTGCCAGCAGCTCACTAGCGGGGGGGCAAAATGAGCAGTTCTTC